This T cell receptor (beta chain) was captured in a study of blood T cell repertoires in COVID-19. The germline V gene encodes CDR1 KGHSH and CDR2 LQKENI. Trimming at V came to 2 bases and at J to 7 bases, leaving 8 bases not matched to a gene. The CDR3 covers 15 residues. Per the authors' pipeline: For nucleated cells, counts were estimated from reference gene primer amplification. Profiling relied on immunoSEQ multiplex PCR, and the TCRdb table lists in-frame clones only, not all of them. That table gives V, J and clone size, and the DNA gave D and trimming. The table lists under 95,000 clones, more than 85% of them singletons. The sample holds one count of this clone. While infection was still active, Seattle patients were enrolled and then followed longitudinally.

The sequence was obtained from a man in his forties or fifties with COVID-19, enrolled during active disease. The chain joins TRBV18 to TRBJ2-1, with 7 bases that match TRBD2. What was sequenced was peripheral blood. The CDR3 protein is CASSPETSGKNEQFF. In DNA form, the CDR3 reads TGTGCCAGCTCACCAGAAACCAGCGGGAAGAATGAGCAGTTCTTC.